These T cell receptor beta chains were read from a single sample in a study of monozygotic twins with inflammatory bowel disease. TCRdb reanalyzed the 5' RACE reads, giving one entry per CDR3 protein sequence and no DNA. The sample spans around 380,000 distinct CDR3 sequences; the ten largest clones claim 2% to 2.5%. The material sequenced was blood. These receptors originate from a human donor with ulcerative colitis or Crohn's disease, or a healthy co-twin of an affected twin (not recorded which). The CDR3 runs from the conserved cysteine through the conserved F or W.

TRBV12-3/TRBV12-4	TRBJ1-5	CASSQFGLSNQPQHF
TRBV28	TRBJ1-2	CASSSPMIHGRYGYTF
TRBV5-6	TRBJ2-2	CASSLEGYTGELFF
TRBV7-2	TRBJ1-1	CASSLSGKKKAFF
TRBV19	TRBJ2-5	CASSSQSTGRRTQYF
TRBV18	TRBJ2-7	CASSSGTGVHEQYF
TRBV14	TRBJ2-2	CASSLRATGELFF
TRBV18	TRBJ2-7	CASSPELQSEQYF
TRBV3-1	TRBJ2-7	CASSQGIQGGEQYF
TRBV11-2	TRBJ2-3	CASSPQIADTQYF
TRBV7-2	TRBJ2-7	CASSSSSREQYF